In this sample, the clone carrying this T cell receptor (beta chain) turned up many times. The antigen is unknown. This sample stems from a study of read filtering for tumor transcriptome and immune sequencing. In germline, CDR1 is SQVTM, CDR2 ANQGSEA. Trimming removed 7 bases from V and 5 bases from J; junction bases left unmatched: 9. The CDR3 has 13 residues. Study findings and constraints: About 80% of IR-seq clonotypes had one read, totaling 3% to 4.5% of reads; RNA-seq: 74.6% and 44.6%.

Molecular barcoded adaptors covering alpha/delta and beta/gamma chains were used on 400 ng RNA. TCRdb processed the reads anew with MiXCR; each CDR3 protein has one entry. The sample has 130,000 or so distinct CDR3 sequences, about 13% seen once. Sequencing was performed on a population of CD138-negative cells sorted from bone marrow. The receptor's source is a donor at least 40 years old with multiple myeloma. The chain links TRBV29-1 to TRBJ2-7; 9 bases agree with TRBD1. CDR3 nucleotide sequence: TGCAGCGCCCCGGGACAGGGTAACCACGAGCAGTACTTC. Translated: CSAPGQGNHEQYF.